The present T cell receptor (beta chain) was sequenced within a study of PD-L1 blockade in urothelial cancer (dated by TCRdb to the late 2010s). Broadly, across the study: Therapy was started around 2014 for all patients, and atezolizumab 1,200 mg was administered intravenously every 3 weeks. Pretreatment tumor samples, along with matched peripheral blood serially collected before and after atezolizumab treatment, were subjected to TCR sequencing. Durable clinical benefit was defined as progression-free survival longer than 6 months, and TCR features were also tested against progression-free and overall survival. Pretreatment blood TCR-seq was available for under 35 patients, at least one posttreatment blood collection was obtained for 25 or so patients, and tumor TCR-seq was available for 25 or so patients. An ECOG performance status of 0 or 1 was recorded for the patients, and 0 to 3 prior chemotherapy regimens had been received by the patients. About 90% of the 29 patients were identified as males with urothelial cancer of bladder origin, and a prior smoking history was reported by 18 of 29 patients. Durable clinical benefit was achieved by nine patients and was not achieved by 20 patients. Blood samples yielded a median of around 130,000 T cells and around 80,000 unique TCRs, with median clonality around 0.084. Blood samples were analyzed at two time points: 3 weeks after treatment start (second dose) and 6 weeks after treatment start. The study was an exploratory multi-omic analysis of somatic, immune and clinical correlates of response to PD-L1 blockade with atezolizumab in urothelial cancer. In the same patients, pretreatment tumors underwent whole exome sequencing and RNA sequencing in addition to TCR sequencing.

V is reduced by 1 base and J by 7 bases, leaving a spacing of 21 bases between them. The CDR1 and CDR2 encoded by the germline V gene are SGDLS and YYNGEE. The CDR3 runs 17 amino acids, cysteine and phenylalanine included. The CDR3 DNA has 51 bases and is translated from base 1. Each PCR received spiked-in synthetic TCR analog templates so that absolute template abundance could be estimated from read counts. TCRbeta CDR3 regions were amplified from genomic DNA with bias-controlled V and J gene primers using the immunoSEQ assay. Rearranged TCRbeta segments were sequenced at approximately 20X coverage. For the original study's pipeline: Sequencing errors were corrected by clustering and CDR3s were annotated against IMGT to assign V, D and J genes. Only productive TCRbeta rearrangements were used in downstream analyses, excluding out-of-frame or stop-codon sequences. Clonality was calculated as one minus the Shannon entropy normalized by the log of the number of unique productive sequences. Clones differing between time points or between blood and tumor were identified using Fisher's exact test with Benjamini-Hochberg correction, with an adjusted p below 0.01 applied as the threshold. Imported from immuneACCESS, the table was reduced by TCRdb to in-frame sequences with V and J called. These copies leave out some clones; in studies compared against another copy, an unresolved V gene accounts for under half, and the cause of the remainder is not known. That table furnishes V, J and clone size, whereas the DNA furnished D and trimming. For this sample the table gives roughly 120,000 clones, of which approximately 90% were detected only once. Jointly, the top ten make up approximately 1.7% of the sample.

In the paper's terms, the time point label means: peripheral blood 6 weeks after treatment start. The cohort comprised approximately 30 patients with locally advanced or metastatic urothelial carcinoma treated at Memorial Sloan Kettering on a trial protocol. Peripheral blood mononuclear cells were collected pretreatment and during treatment, at between 1 and 8 total time points per patient. The Qiagen DNeasy Blood extraction kit was used to purify genomic DNA from total PBMCs and tumor samples. Collected pretreatment and during treatment, PBMCs were isolated and stored as previously described. The investigation overall reported the following: Small sample size (n of about 30) and many exploratory analyses mean the results are intended to be hypothesis-generating. Improved progression-free and overall survival was found to be associated with pretreatment peripheral blood TCR clonality below the median. Among patients with durable benefit, tumor-associated TCR clones showed greater expansion in peripheral blood 3 weeks after treatment started (n ≈ 22, p = 0.022).

As to this clone: Its target antigen remains unknown. Nothing much larger sits one base from this clone, and base qualities are not available.

The clonotype was recovered from a man between 60 and 75 years old with urothelial cancer. The specimen comprised PBMCs, sampled around atezolizumab (anti-PD-L1) treatment. The chain couples TRBV9 to TRBJ2-1, with a weak D call of TRBD2 (5 bases match). CDR3 loop: CASSVLGDHLGGNEQFF. In nucleotides, the sequence is TGTGCCAGCAGCGTATTAGGCGACCACCTTGGAGGAAATGAGCAGTTCTTC.